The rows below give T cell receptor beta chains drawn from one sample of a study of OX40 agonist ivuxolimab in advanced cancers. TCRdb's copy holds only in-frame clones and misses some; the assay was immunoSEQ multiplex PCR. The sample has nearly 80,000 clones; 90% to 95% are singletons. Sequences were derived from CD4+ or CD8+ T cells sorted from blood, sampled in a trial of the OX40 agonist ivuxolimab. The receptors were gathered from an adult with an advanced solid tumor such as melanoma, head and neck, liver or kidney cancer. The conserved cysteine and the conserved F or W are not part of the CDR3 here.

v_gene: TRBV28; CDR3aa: ASRSDTQY
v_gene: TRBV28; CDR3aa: ASRLGHMNTEAF
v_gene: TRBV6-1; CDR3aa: ASPDRGPADTQY
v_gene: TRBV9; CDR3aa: ASSVARDPAEQF
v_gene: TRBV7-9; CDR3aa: ASGSGRTNEQF
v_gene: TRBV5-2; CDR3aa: ASSQDPSRTGNTIY
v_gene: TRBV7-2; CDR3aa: ASSSPGQGPEDTQY
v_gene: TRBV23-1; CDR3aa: ASSQSKLAGVLDTQY
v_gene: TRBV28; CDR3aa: ASSLFRTNTEAF
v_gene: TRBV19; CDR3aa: ASSMQRVPELF
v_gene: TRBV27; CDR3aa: ASSLGQGYVLT
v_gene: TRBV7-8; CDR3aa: ASSPGQGGEKLF
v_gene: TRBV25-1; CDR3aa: ASSVGSAEQY
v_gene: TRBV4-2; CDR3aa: ASSQDALRQGALVSGANVLT
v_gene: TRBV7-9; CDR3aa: ASSLEDGLEEY
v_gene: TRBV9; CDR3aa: ASSGPGRDEQY
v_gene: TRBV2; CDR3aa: ASSLIPGDRAGYT
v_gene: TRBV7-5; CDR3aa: ARSLYWGPDEQY
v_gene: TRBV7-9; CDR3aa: ASSLEASYQVSGNTIY
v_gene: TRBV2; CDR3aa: ASSLRTGGFYEQY
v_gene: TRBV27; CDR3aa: ASSLSPSKYEQY
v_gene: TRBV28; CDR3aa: ASSLWTGGNNYEQY
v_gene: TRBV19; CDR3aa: ASSMGYGANVLT
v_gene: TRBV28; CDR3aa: ASSLWGAGEDNEQF
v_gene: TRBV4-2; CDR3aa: ASSPNLPLSGNTIY
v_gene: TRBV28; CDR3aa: ASSTNKVGYEQY
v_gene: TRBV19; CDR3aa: ASSPIGDNEQF
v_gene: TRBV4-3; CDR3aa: ASSQEGGLAGSYEQY
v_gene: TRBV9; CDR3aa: ASSVDKISLRDTQY
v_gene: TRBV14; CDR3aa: ASTPRLNTEAF
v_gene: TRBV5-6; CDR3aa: ASSLVGQGNEKLF
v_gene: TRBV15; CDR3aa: ATGQGDNYGYT
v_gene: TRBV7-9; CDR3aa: ASSLASGTREVEQF
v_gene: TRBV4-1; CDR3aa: ASSQDRGGSYEQY